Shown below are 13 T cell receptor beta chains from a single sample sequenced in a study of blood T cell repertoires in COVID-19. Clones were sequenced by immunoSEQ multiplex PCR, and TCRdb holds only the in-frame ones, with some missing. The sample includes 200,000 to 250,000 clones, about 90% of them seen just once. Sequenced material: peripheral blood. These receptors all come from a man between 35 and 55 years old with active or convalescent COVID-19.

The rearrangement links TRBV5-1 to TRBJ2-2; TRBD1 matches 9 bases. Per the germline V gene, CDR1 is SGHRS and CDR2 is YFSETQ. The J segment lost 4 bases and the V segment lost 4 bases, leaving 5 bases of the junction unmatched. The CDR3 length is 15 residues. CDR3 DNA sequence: TGCGCCAGCAGCCCCTACAGGGGGCGCACCGGGGAGCTGTTTTTT. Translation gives CASSPYRGRTGELFF.

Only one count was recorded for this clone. CDR3: CASSPRRLEADTQYF. Written as DNA, the CDR3 is TGTGCCAGCTCACCACGGCGACTAGAGGCAGATACGCAGTATTTT. The gene calls are TRBV18 and TRBJ2-3; TRBD2 is a possible D gene (6 bases). This CDR3 comprises 15 residues. Germline V gene data show CDR1 as KGHSH and CDR2 as LQKENI. Trimming stripped 1 base from V and 4 bases from J, with 12 bases between.

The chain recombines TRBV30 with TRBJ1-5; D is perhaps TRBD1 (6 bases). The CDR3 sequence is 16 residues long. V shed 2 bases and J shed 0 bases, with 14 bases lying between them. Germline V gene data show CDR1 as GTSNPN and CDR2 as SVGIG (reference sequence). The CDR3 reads CAWSRQGSYSNQPQHF. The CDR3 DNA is TGTGCCTGGAGTCGGCAGGGGAGTTATAGCAATCAGCCCCAGCATTTT. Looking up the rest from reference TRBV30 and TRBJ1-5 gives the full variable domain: SQTIHQWPATLVQPVGSPLSLECTVEGTSNPNLYWYRQAAGRGLQLLFYSVGIGQISSEVPQNLSASRPQDRQFILSSKKLLLSDSGFYLCAWSRQGSYSNQPQHFGDGTRLSIL.

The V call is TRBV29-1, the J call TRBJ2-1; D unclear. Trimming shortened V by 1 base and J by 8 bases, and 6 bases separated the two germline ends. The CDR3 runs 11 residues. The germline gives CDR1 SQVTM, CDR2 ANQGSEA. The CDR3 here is CSVEVIDEQFF. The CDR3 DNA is TGCAGCGTTGAAGTAATCGATGAGCAGTTCTTC.

The CDR3 sequence is CASSLRTSGRRETQYF. The CDR3, as DNA: TGTGCCAGCAGCCTGCGGACTAGCGGGAGGCGGGAGACCCAGTACTTC. The chain uses TRBV7-6 and TRBJ2-5, with 14 bases matching TRBD2. V lost 5 bases, J lost 5 bases, and 7 bases stayed unmatched. There are 16 residues in the CDR3. The germline V gene has CDR1 SGHVS and CDR2 FNYEAQ.

CDR3 sequence reads: CASSGPDRGGGSPLHF. CDR3 nucleotides: TGTGCCAGCAGCGGGCCGGACAGGGGTGGAGGATCACCCCTCCACTTT. V gene TRBV7-9 combines with J gene TRBJ1-6; TRBD1 agrees at 9 bases. J gave up 10 bases and V 5 bases, and 12 bases lay outside the gene matches. Per germline, CDR1 SEHNR and CDR2 FQNEAQ (reference sequence). The CDR3 covers 16 residues.

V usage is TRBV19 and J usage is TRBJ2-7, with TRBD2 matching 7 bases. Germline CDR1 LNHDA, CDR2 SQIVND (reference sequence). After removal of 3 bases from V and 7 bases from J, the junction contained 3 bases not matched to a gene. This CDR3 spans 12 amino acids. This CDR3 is CASSIQRGEQYF. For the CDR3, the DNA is TGTGCCAGTAGTATTCAGCGGGGAGAGCAGTACTTC.

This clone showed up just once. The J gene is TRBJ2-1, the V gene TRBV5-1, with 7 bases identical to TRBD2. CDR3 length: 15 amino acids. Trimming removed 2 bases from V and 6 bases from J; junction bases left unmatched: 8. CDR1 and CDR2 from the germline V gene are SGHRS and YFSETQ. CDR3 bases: TGCGCCAGCAGCTTATACCGGGACTACGTCAATGAGCAGTTCTTC. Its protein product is CASSLYRDYVNEQFF.

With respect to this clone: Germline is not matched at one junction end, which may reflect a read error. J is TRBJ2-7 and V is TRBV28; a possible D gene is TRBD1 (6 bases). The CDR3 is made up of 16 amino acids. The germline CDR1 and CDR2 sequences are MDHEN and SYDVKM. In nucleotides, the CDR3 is TGTGCCAGCAGTTTATGGGGATCGACAGGCTCCCACGAGCAGTACTTC. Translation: CASSLWGSTGSHEQYF.

CDR3 in amino acids: CASSYGQAYYGYTF. The CDR3 region has the DNA TGTGCCAGCAGTTACGGGCAGGCCTACTATGGCTACACCTTC. This chain joins TRBV6-5 and TRBJ1-2; no firm D call. V shed 2 bases and J shed 3 bases, with 10 bases lying between them. The CDR3 totals 14 residues. Germline-derived CDR1 and CDR2 are MNHEY and SVGAGI.

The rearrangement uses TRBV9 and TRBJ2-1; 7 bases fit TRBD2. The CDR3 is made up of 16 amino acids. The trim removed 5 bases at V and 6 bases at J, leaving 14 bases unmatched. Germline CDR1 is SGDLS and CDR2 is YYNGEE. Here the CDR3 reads CASRESRDYHFNEQFF. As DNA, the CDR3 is TGTGCCAGCAGAGAATCCCGGGACTATCACTTCAATGAGCAGTTCTTC.

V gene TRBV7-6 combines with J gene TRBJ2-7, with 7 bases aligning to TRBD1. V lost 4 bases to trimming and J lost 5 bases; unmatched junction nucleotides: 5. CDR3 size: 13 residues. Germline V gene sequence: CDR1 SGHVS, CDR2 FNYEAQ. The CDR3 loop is CASSSIDRDEQYF. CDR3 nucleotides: TGTGCCAGCAGCTCGATAGACAGGGACGAGCAGTACTTC. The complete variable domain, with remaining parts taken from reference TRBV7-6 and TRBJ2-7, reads GAGVSQSPRYKVTKRGQDVALRCDPISGHVSLYWYRQALGQGPEFLTYFNYEAQQDKSGLPNDRFSAERPEGSISTLTIQRTEQRDSAMYRCASSSIDRDEQYFGPGTRLTVT.

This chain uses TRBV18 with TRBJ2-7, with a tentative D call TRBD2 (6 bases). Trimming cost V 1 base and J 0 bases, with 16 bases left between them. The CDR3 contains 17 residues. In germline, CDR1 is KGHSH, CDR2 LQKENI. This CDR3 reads CASSPLQTRRTSYEQYF. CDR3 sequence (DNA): TGTGCCAGCTCACCACTGCAGACTAGGAGGACCTCCTACGAGCAGTACTTC.